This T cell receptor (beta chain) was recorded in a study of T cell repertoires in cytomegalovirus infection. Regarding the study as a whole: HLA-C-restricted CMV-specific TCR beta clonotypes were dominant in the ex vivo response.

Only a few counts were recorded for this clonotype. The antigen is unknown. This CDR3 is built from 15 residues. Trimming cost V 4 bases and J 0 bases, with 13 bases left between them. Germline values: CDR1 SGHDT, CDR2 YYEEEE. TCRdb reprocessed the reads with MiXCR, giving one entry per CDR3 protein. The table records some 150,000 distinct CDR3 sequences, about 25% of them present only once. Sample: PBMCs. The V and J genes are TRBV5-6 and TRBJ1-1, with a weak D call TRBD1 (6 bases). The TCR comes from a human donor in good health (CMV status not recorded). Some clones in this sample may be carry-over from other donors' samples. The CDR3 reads CASSQIQGMNTEAFF. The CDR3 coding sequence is TGTGCCAGCAGCCAAATACAGGGCATGAACACTGAAGCTTTCTTT.